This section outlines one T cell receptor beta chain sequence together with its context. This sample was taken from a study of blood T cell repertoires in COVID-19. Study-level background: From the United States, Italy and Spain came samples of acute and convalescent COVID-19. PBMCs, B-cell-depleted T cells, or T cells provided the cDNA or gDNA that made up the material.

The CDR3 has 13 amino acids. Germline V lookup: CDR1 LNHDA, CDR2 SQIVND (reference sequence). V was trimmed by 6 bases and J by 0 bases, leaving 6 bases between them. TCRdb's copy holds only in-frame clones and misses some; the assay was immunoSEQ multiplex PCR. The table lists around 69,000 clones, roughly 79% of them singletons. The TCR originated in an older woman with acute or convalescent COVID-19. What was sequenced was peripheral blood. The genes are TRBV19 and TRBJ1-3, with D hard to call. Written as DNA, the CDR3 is TGTGCCAGTAGACGAGTCTCTGGAAACACCATATATTTT. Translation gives CASRRVSGNTIYF.